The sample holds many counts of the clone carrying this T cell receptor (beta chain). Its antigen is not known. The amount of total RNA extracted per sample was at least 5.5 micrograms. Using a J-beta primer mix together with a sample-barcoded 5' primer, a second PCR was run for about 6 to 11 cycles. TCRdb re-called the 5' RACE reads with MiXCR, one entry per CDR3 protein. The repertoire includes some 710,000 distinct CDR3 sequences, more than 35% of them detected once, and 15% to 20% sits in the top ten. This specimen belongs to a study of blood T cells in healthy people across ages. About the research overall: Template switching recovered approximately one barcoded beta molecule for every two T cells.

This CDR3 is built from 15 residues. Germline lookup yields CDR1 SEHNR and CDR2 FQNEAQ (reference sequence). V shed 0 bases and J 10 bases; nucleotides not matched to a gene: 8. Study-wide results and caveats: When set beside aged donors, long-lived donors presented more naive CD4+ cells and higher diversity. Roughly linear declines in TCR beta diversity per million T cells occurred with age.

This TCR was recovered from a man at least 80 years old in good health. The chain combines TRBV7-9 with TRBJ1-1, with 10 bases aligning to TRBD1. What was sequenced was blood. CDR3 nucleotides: TGTGCCAGCAGCTTAGCCCGTGACAGGGGGCCAGGAGCTTTCTTT. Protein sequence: CASSLARDRGPGAFF.